These 2 T cell receptor beta chains originate from one sample sequenced in a study of cytotoxic CD8 clonotypes in ibrutinib-treated CLL. The repertoire was sequenced with immunoSEQ multiplex PCR; TCRdb's copy has only in-frame clones and lacks some. The sample lists roughly 150,000 clones; 84% were seen once. The sequencing here drew on PBMCs, taken after 24 months of ibrutinib treatment. The receptors here all came from a human donor with chronic lymphocytic leukemia.

J is TRBJ1-1 and V is TRBV5-1; D might be TRBD1 (5 bases). CDR1 is SGHRS and CDR2 is YFSETQ in the germline V gene. V gave up 4 bases and J gave up 1 base, with 17 bases separating them. This CDR3 has 16 amino acids. In DNA, the CDR3 is TGCGCCAGCAGCCCACCGTTGCTGGGGGAGAACACTGAAGCTTTCTTT. It codes for CASSPPLLGENTEAFF.

The genes are TRBV9 and TRBJ1-1, with no clear D. The CDR3 loop spans 14 amino acids. CDR1 is SGDLS, CDR2 YYNGEE, per germline. V was pared by 2 bases and J by 1 base, with 9 bases between. The CDR3 region has the DNA TGTGCCAGCAGCGTCACCGGGCAGAACACTGAAGCTTTCTTT. Protein sequence: CASSVTGQNTEAFF.